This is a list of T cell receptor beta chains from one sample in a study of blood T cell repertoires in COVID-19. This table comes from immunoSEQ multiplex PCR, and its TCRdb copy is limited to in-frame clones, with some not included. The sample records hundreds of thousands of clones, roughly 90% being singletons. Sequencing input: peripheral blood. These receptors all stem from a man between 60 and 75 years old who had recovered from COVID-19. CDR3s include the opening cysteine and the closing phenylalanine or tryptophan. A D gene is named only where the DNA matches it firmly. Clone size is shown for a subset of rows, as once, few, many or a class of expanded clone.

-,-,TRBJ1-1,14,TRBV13,TGTGCCAGCAGCTTAAGCCGGGAAGGGAGGCGAGCTTTCTTT,CASSLSREGRRAFF
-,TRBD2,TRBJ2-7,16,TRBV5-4,TGTGCCAGCAGCCCCGGGACTAGCGGGAGGGCAGGCGAGCAGTACTTC,CASSPGTSGRAGEQYF
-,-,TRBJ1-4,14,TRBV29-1,TGCAGCGCTGCTCGGGGGGGCCATAATGAAAAACTGTTTTTT,CSAARGGHNEKLFF
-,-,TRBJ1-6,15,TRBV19,TGTGCCAGTAGTCCCTCAGCGGGGGGGAACTCACCCCTCCACTTT,CASSPSAGGNSPLHF
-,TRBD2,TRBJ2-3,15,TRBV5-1,TGCGCCAGCTCCCACCAGCTAGCGGAAGTAGATACGCAGTATTTT,CASSHQLAEVDTQYF
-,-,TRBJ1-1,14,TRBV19,TGTGCCAGTAGATCATCCCCCTCGACACTTGAAGCTTTCTTT,CASRSSPSTLEAFF
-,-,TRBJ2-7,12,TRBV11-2,TGTGCCAGCAGCCAGCGGGTGTGGGAGCAGTACTTC,CASSQRVWEQYF
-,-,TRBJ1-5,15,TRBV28,TGTGCCAGCAGTTTGGACCGGGAGATAAAGAAGCCCCAGCATTTT,CASSLDREIKKPQHF
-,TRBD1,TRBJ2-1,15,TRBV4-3,TGCGCCAGCAGCCAACCGGGACAGGGGGCTGATGAGCAGTTCTTC,CASSQPGQGADEQFF
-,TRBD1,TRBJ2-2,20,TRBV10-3,TGTGCCATCAGCGGGCTACCGGGACAGGGGTTTAGGCCGAACACCGGGGAGCTGTTTTTT,CAISGLPGQGFRPNTGELFF
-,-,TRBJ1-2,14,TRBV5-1,TGCGCCAGCACCTCTGGTGATGGCAATTATGGCTACACCTTC,CASTSGDGNYGYTF
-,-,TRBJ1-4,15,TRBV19,TGTGCCAGTAGTATGGTGGGGGCGACTAATGAAAAACTGTTTTTT,CASSMVGATNEKLFF
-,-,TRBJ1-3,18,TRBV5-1,TGCGCCAGCAGCTTGGCTGGCAGTCGCGGAGGTACTGGAAACACCATATATTTT,CASSLAGSRGGTGNTIYF
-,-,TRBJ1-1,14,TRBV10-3,TGTGCCATCAGCCAGGGGTTAGGGAACACTGAAGCTTTCTTT,CAISQGLGNTEAFF
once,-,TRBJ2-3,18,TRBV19,TGTGCCAGTAGTCCCCGATCAGGCGGGACCCGCGTCACAGATACGCAGTATTTT,CASSPRSGGTRVTDTQYF
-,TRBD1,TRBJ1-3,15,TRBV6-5,TGTGCCGGCCGGGACAGGGCTCACTCTGGAAACACCATATATTTT,CAGRDRAHSGNTIYF
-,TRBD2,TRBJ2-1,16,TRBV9,TGTGCCAGCAGCGCCCAACTAGCGGGGGGGTACAATGAGCAGTTCTTC,CASSAQLAGGYNEQFF
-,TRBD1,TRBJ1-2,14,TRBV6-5,TGTGCCAGTAGACCCCGGGACAGGGTTTATGGCTACACCTTC,CASRPRDRVYGYTF
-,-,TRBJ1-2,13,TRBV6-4,TGTGCCAGCAGCCCCTCCGGGACTCATGGCTACACCTTC,CASSPSGTHGYTF
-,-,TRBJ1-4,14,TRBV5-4,TGTGCCAGCAGCTACGAGCTACGTAATGAAAAACTGTTTTTT,CASSYELRNEKLFF
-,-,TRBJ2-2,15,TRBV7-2,TGTGCCAGCAGCTTAGACAGGCCGAACACCGGGGAGCTGTTTTTT,CASSLDRPNTGELFF
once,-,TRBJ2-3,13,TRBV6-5,TGTGCCAGCAGTTCCCGAGACGGGAGAAACGGGTATTTT,CASSSRDGRNGYF
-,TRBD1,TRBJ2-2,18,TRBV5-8,TGTGCCAGCAGCTTGGTCCCGGGGGACAGGGGCTACCCCGGGGAGCTGTTTTTT,CASSLVPGDRGYPGELFF
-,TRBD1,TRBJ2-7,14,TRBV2,TGTGCCAGCAGTGAGGGGGACAGGGGGTTTGAGCAGTACTTC,CASSEGDRGFEQYF
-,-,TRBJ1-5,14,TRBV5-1,TGCGCCAGCAGCTTCGGGGAATCGTATCAGCCCCAGCATTTT,CASSFGESYQPQHF
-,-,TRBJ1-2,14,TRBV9,TGTGCCAGCAGCGTAGCAACAGGGTCCTATGGCTACACCTTC,CASSVATGSYGYTF
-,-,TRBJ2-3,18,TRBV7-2,TGTGCCAGCAGCGTCCCCCCCGGACGGGAGTGGGGTTCGGATACGCAGTATTTT,CASSVPPGREWGSDTQYF
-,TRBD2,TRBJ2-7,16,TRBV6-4,TGTGCCAGCAGTGATAGGGGAGGGACTCGTCCCTACGAGCAGTACTTC,CASSDRGGTRPYEQYF
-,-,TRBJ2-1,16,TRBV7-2,TGTGCCAGCAGCTTACGTGGGCAGGGGGGTTACAATGAGCAGTTCTTC,CASSLRGQGGYNEQFF
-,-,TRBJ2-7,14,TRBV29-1,TGCAGCGTTGGTCCCAGACAGGCATCCTACGAGCAGTACTTC,CSVGPRQASYEQYF
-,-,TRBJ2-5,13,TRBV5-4,TGTGCCAGCAGCGGGGGGGCGGTAGAGACCCAGTACTTC,CASSGGAVETQYF
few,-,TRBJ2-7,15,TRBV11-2,TGTGCCAGCAGCGTGGGACGGGGGAGCTCCTACGAGCAGTACTTC,CASSVGRGSSYEQYF
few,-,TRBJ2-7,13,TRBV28,TGTGCCAGCCTTGACTTGGGGAGAGGAGAGCAGTACTTC,CASLDLGRGEQYF
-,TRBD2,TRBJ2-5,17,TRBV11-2,TGTGCCAGCAGCCTAGGGACTAGCGGGGGGATCGGGGAGACCCAGTACTTC,CASSLGTSGGIGETQYF
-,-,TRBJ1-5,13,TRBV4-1,TGCGCCAGCAGCCAAGATAGGCCGGGGACCCAGCATTTT,CASSQDRPGTQHF
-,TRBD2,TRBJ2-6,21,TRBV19,TGTGCCAGTAGTATAGGGGGAGGGAGGGCCCGGTCCTTCACTGGGGCCAACGTCCTGACTTTC,CASSIGGGRARSFTGANVLTF
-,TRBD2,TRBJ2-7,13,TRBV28,TGTGCCACCCTAGCGGGAGGGCCCTACGAGCAGTACTTC,CATLAGGPYEQYF